Listed below are T cell receptor beta chains from one sample, sequenced in a study of CD8 T cells in ankylosing spondylitis. TCRdb analysed the 5' RACE reads with MiXCR anew, one entry per CDR3 protein. The repertoire has 350,000 to 450,000 distinct CDR3 sequences, 20% of them found once; the top ten carry around 13%. The material sequenced was blood, either unsorted or a sorted T cell fraction (not recorded which). Source of these receptors: a male donor with ankylosing spondylitis or in good health (not recorded which). Both conserved end residues are part of each CDR3. The D gene is left open where the match is weak. The size of a clone is reported for some rows only, either as once, few or many, or as a class for expanded clones.

j_call | cdr3_length | clone_size | v_call | d_call | cdr3_aa | cdr3_nt
TRBJ2-4 | 18 | few | TRBV5-1 | TRBD2 | CASSLADGSGDVKNIQYF | TGCGCCAGCAGCTTGGCCGATGGTAGCGGGGACGTCAAAAACATTCAGTACTTC
TRBJ1-1 | 12 | many | TRBV12-3/TRBV12-4 | . | CASSPTGSEAFF | TGTGCCAGCAGCCCCACGGGTTCTGAAGCTTTCTTT
TRBJ2-1 | 15 | . | TRBV11-2 | TRBD1 | CASSLDAGGTGEQFF | TGTGCCAGCAGCTTAGACGCAGGGGGTACGGGTGAGCAGTTCTTC
TRBJ2-5 | 14 | . | TRBV11-2 | . | CASSSGPYQETQYF | TGTGCCAGCAGCTCGGGACCCTACCAAGAGACCCAGTACTTC
TRBJ1-5 | 17 | few | TRBV4-2 | . | CASSQDTGISGNQPQHF | TGTGCCAGCAGCCAAGATACGGGTATTAGCGGCAATCAGCCCCAGCATTTT
TRBJ2-7 | 12 | . | TRBV20-1 | . | CSAQPLAGEQYF | TGCAGTGCTCAACCCCTAGCAGGAGAGCAGTACTTC
TRBJ2-3 | 17 | . | TRBV5-1 | . | CASSLASAETSTDTQYF | TGCGCCAGCAGCTTGGCCTCTGCGGAAACGTCCACAGATACGCAGTATTTT
TRBJ2-7 | 16 | few | TRBV20-1 | TRBD1 | CSARVLRGTSSYEQYF | TGCAGTGCTAGAGTCCTCAGGGGGACGAGCTCCTACGAGCAGTACTTC
TRBJ1-1 | 13 | few | TRBV12-3/TRBV12-4 | . | CASSLGKETEAFF | TGTGCCAGCAGCCTGGGGAAGGAGACTGAAGCTTTCTTT
TRBJ2-1 | 15 | few | TRBV29-1 | TRBD1 | CSAKPGQGNYNEQFF | TGCAGCGCAAAACCGGGACAGGGAAACTACAATGAGCAGTTCTTC
TRBJ1-1 | 14 | few | TRBV12-3/TRBV12-4 | . | CASSFGALNTEAFF | TGTGCCAGCAGTTTCGGGGCACTGAACACTGAAGCTTTCTTT
TRBJ1-1 | 13 | once | TRBV12-3/TRBV12-4 | . | CASSPVRNTEAFF | TGTGCCAGCAGCCCAGTTAGGAACACTGAAGCTTTCTTT
TRBJ2-2 | 14 | many | TRBV4-1 | TRBD2 | CASSRGREAGGLFF | TGCGCCAGCAGCCGGGGGAGGGAAGCCGGGGGGCTGTTTTTT
TRBJ2-7 | 14 | . | TRBV6-2/TRBV6-3 | . | CASSTLTEAYEQYF | TGTGCCAGCAGTACCCTGACAGAAGCCTACGAGCAGTACTTC
TRBJ2-7 | 13 | many | TRBV12-3/TRBV12-4 | . | CASSLGSIYEQYF | TGTGCCAGCAGTTTAGGAAGTATCTACGAGCAGTACTTC
TRBJ2-1 | 14 | few | TRBV14 | . | CASSPWAQLHEQFF | TGTGCCAGCAGCCCTTGGGCCCAGTTACATGAGCAGTTCTTC
TRBJ1-5 | 15 | . | TRBV2 | TRBD1 | CASTPPRGSNQPQHF | TGTGCCAGCACTCCCCCCAGGGGGAGCAATCAGCCCCAGCATTTT
TRBJ2-5 | 15 | . | TRBV2 | . | CASSDQARGEETQYF | TGTGCCAGCAGCGACCAGGCGAGGGGAGAAGAGACCCAGTACTTC
TRBJ1-5 | 14 | . | TRBV27 | . | CTSVSRIGNQPQHF | TGCACCAGCGTAAGCAGGATTGGCAATCAGCCCCAGCATTTT
TRBJ2-1 | 16 | . | TRBV7-8 | TRBD2 | CASSLVLAGHYNEQFF | TGTGCCAGCAGCTTAGTGCTAGCGGGCCACTACAATGAGCAGTTCTTC
TRBJ2-5 | 15 | . | TRBV9 | TRBD1 | CASSETGQGRETQYF | TGTGCCAGCAGCGAGACTGGACAGGGAAGAGAGACCCAGTACTTC
TRBJ2-3 | 14 | . | TRBV20-1 | TRBD1 | CSAYGDRGADTQYF | TGCAGTGCCTACGGGGACAGGGGTGCAGATACGCAGTATTTT